A single sample is the source of the 13 T cell receptor beta chains below, sequenced in a study of blood T cell repertoires in COVID-19. Libraries were prepared by immunoSEQ multiplex PCR; TCRdb keeps only in-frame clonotypes and omits some of them. The table records about 120,000 clones, 82% of them present only once. Material: peripheral blood. Source of these receptors: a woman between 70 and 85 years old with acute or convalescent COVID-19.

The rearrangement links TRBV6-5 to TRBJ2-1, with 12 bases that match TRBD2. V shed 10 bases, J shed 9 bases, and the junction held 7 bases outside the gene matches. CDR1 MNHEY and CDR2 SVGAGI come from the germline V gene. The CDR3 consists of 13 residues. CDR3 DNA sequence: TGTGCCAACCGACTAGCGGGGGTACCTGAGCAGTTCTTC. Residues: CANRLAGVPEQFF.

The chain joins TRBV4-1 to TRBJ2-6; TRBD2 is a possible D gene (6 bases). The V and J ends lost 0 bases and 0 bases respectively, with 9 bases between them. The CDR3 runs 17 residues. The germline gives CDR1 MGHRA, CDR2 YSYEKL. CDR3 protein: CASSQDRRVSGANVLTF. The CDR3, as DNA: TGCGCCAGCAGCCAAGATCGGAGGGTCTCTGGGGCCAACGTCCTGACTTTC.

The chain joins TRBV11-3 to TRBJ1-2, with a weak D call TRBD1 (5 bases). The CDR3 loop spans 20 amino acids. V lost 3 bases, J lost 2 bases, and 28 bases lay in between. CDR1 and CDR2 (germline): SGHNT, YENEEA. CDR3 residues: CASSFFGTQGKVVKNYGYTF. The CDR3 DNA follows: TGTGCCAGCAGCTTTTTTGGAACCCAGGGAAAGGTGGTCAAGAACTATGGCTACACCTTC.

The chain joins TRBV19 to TRBJ1-6, with 9 positions matching TRBD1. After removal of 7 bases from V and 6 bases from J, the junction contained 4 bases not matched to a gene. This CDR3 is built from 14 residues. Germline CDR1 LNHDA, CDR2 SQIVND (reference sequence). The CDR3 protein is CASKVGQGNSPLHF. The CDR3 nucleotides are TGTGCCAGTAAAGTGGGACAGGGTAATTCACCCCTCCACTTT.

This rearrangement joins TRBV7-2 to TRBJ1-1; D is unclear. There are 15 residues in the CDR3. CDR1 and CDR2 (germline): SGHTA, FQGNSA. The V end lost 1 base, the J end lost 4 bases, and 13 bases lay between the germline ends. This chain's CDR3 is CASSLGSGLGTEAFF. The CDR3 region has the DNA TGTGCCAGCAGCTTAGGATCGGGGTTGGGCACTGAAGCTTTCTTT.

This rearrangement joins TRBV5-6 to TRBJ2-7; tentative D call: TRBD1 (6 bases). Looked up from germline, CDR1 is SGHDT and CDR2 is YYEEEE. The V end was cut by 5 bases, the J end by 9 bases, with 15 bases between. The CDR3 is made up of 12 amino acids. This CDR3 reads CASSRGGEGQYV. Written as DNA, the CDR3 is TGTGCCAGCAGTCGAGGGGGTGAGGGGCAGTACGTC.

The V and J genes are TRBV18 and TRBJ1-4; TRBD1 aligns across 9 bases. The V gene end was trimmed by 0 bases and the J gene end by 4 bases; junction bases not matched to a gene: 0. The length of the CDR3 is 15 residues. Germline loops: CDR1 KGHSH, CDR2 LQKENI. The CDR3 region is CASSPPGQGNEKLFF. The DNA for the CDR3 is TGTGCCAGCTCACCACCGGGACAGGGTAATGAAAAACTGTTTTTT.

This clone was picked up a small number of times. This chain links TRBV30 with TRBJ1-2; TRBD1 matches 8 bases. V trimming: 4 bases; J trimming: 4 bases; junction bases outside the gene matches: 11. The CDR3 has 15 residues. CDR1 and CDR2 (germline): GTSNPN, SVGIG (reference sequence). CDR3: CAWTKTRGRIYGYTF. The DNA of the CDR3 is TGTGCCTGGACCAAAACCAGGGGGCGCATCTATGGCTACACCTTC.

The chain joins TRBV9 to TRBJ1-2; TRBD1 matches 8 bases. Losses at the gene ends were 3 bases for V and 4 bases for J; bases not matched to a gene: 11. The CDR3 runs 16 residues. Germline CDR1 and CDR2: SGDLS and YYNGEE. The CDR3 region has the DNA TGTGCCAGCAGCGCCGGGGACAGGTCCCCAGTCTATGGCTACACCTTC. This translates into CASSAGDRSPVYGYTF. The full variable domain, its missing parts supplied by reference TRBV9 and TRBJ1-2, is DSGVTQTPKHLITATGQRVTLRCSPRSGDLSVYWYQQSLDQGLQFLIQYYNGEERAKGNILERFSAQQFPDLHSELNLSSLELGDSALYFCASSAGDRSPVYGYTFGSGTRLTVV.

The chain uses TRBV4-2 and TRBJ1-1; TRBD1 agrees at 7 bases. In germline, CDR1 is LGHNA, CDR2 YNFKEQ. Trimming at V came to 0 bases and at J to 4 bases, leaving 8 bases not matched to a gene. The CDR3 totals 16 residues. The CDR3 DNA reads as TGTGCCAGCAGCCAAGATGAGGCGGCAGGGGGCACTGAAGCTTTCTTT. As protein: CASSQDEAAGGTEAFF.

CDR3 DNA: TGTGCCAGCAGCGCCGGACAGGGGGTTAACATTCAGTACTTC. Protein: CASSAGQGVNIQYF. V and J are TRBV7-2 and TRBJ2-4; TRBD1 matches 10 bases. V lost 5 bases, J lost 7 bases, and 5 bases stayed unmatched. CDR1 is SGHTA and CDR2 is FQGNSA in the germline V gene. The CDR3 runs 14 residues. Supplemented by reference TRBV7-2 and TRBJ2-4, the full variable domain reads GAGVSQSPSNKVTEKGKDVELRCDPISGHTALYWYRQSLGQGLEFLIYFQGNSAPDKSGLPSDRFSAERTGGSVSTLTIQRTQQEDSAVYLCASSAGQGVNIQYFGAGTRLSVL.

The gene calls are TRBV7-9 and TRBJ1-1, with no clear D. The germline CDR1 and CDR2 sequences are SEHNR and FQNEAQ (reference sequence). V lost 7 bases to trimming and J lost 5 bases, with 8 bases between them. This CDR3 has 11 residues. CDR3 residues: CASTQITEAFF. Here the CDR3 DNA reads TGTGCCAGCACCCAGATTACTGAAGCTTTCTTT.

The rearrangement joins TRBV3-1 (or the pseudogene TRBV3-2) to TRBJ1-3; D not resolved. The CDR3 covers 16 residues. Germline values: CDR1 LGHDT, CDR2 YNNKEL (reference sequence). The V and J ends lost 1 base and 4 bases respectively, with 14 bases between them. CDR3 residues: CASSQVFRPQGNTIYF. Written as DNA, the CDR3 is TGTGCCAGCAGCCAAGTGTTCCGACCACAGGGAAACACCATATATTTT.